This note documents a single TCR beta chain sequence. Its matching antigen is unknown. One end of the junction does not line up with germline, which may come from a read error. This entry comes from a study of blood T cells in healthy people across ages. Study conclusions and caveats: Naive T cell percentage showed a strong correlation with the diversity of TCR beta.

The CDR3 is 16 amino acids. In germline, CDR1 is SGDLS, CDR2 YYNGEE. The authors ran a second PCR of about 7 to 11 cycles using a sample-barcoded 5' primer and a J-beta primer mix. Any given sample supplied a minimum of 3 million CDR3-containing paired-end reads. TCRdb ran MiXCR on the 5' RACE reads and lists one entry per CDR3 protein. Here the sample spans fewer than 2,000,000 distinct CDR3 sequences, roughly 32% being singletons. Material: blood. The genes are TRBV9 and TRBJ2-2; perhaps D is TRBD1 or TRBD2 (5 bases each). The sequence derives from a woman aged 25-40 years in good health. The CDR3 sequence: CASSSSRGESTGERFF. The CDR3 DNA reads as TGTGCCAGCAGCTCAAGCAGAGGGGAAAGCACCGGGGAGCGGTTTTTT.